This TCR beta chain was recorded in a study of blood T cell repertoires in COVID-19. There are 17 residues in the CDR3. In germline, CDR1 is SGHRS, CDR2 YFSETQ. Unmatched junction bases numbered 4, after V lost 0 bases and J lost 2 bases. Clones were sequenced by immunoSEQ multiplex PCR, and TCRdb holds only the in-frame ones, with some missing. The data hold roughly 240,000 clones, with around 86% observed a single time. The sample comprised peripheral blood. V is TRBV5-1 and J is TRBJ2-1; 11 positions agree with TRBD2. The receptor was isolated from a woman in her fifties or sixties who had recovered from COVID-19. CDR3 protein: CASSLGSSGGTYNEQFF. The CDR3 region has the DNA TGCGCCAGCAGCTTGGGGTCTAGCGGGGGGACCTACAATGAGCAGTTCTTC.